A selection of T cell receptor beta chains follows, all from one sample in a study of blood T cells in healthy people across ages. MiXCR, applied by TCRdb to the 5' RACE reads, yields one record per CDR3 protein. The sample holds roughly 1,500,000 distinct CDR3 sequences, approximately 32% seen once. The specimen was blood. The origin of the receptors is a woman aged 25-40 years in good health. Both conserved end residues are part of each CDR3. Fields, in order: V gene, clone size, J gene, D gene, CDR3 protein, CDR3 DNA. The D gene is left open where the match is weak. For some rows the clone size is stated as once, few or many, or as a class when expanded; others skip it.

TRBV7-2,NA,TRBJ2-7,NA,CASSFSGAWTYEQYF,TGTGCCAGCAGCTTTTCGGGGGCATGGACCTACGAGCAGTACTTC
TRBV5-6,NA,TRBJ2-2,NA,CASSWNPLTGKGTGELFF,TGTGCCAGCAGCTGGAACCCCTTAACAGGGAAGGGCACCGGGGAGCTGTTTTTT
TRBV6-5,NA,TRBJ2-7,NA,CASSRPRAPQGEQYF,TGTGCCAGCAGCCGCCCCAGGGCCCCTCAGGGGGAGCAGTACTTC
TRBV4-1,many,TRBJ2-1,NA,CASSQINEQFF,TGTGCCAGCAGTCAAATTAATGAGCAGTTCTTC
TRBV20-1,many,TRBJ2-5,TRBD2,CSASLAGGQETQYF,TGCAGTGCTAGCCTAGCGGGGGGGCAAGAGACCCAGTACTTC
TRBV20-1,NA,TRBJ2-2,NA,CSARGLSGQNTGELFF,TGCAGTGCTAGAGGGTTAAGCGGGCAGAACACCGGGGAGCTGTTTTTT
TRBV29-1,many,TRBJ2-4,NA,CSVDLKNIQYF,TGCAGCGTTGATCTCAAAAACATTCAGTACTTC
TRBV7-2,few,TRBJ2-1,TRBD1,CASNSRDRNNEQFF,TGTGCCAGCAACTCCCGGGACAGGAACAATGAGCAGTTCTTC
TRBV3-1,once,TRBJ2-7,NA,CASSLWTDYERYF,TGTGCCAGCAGCCTTTGGACAGACTACGAGCGGTACTTC
TRBV4-1,few,TRBJ2-3,NA,CASGVAVASTDTQYF,TGCGCCAGCGGAGTAGCGGTCGCTAGCACAGATACGCAGTATTTT
TRBV11-2,NA,TRBJ2-3,NA,CASSLDGGPTDTQYF,TGTGCCAGCAGCTTAGACGGCGGGCCGACAGATACGCAGTATTTT
TRBV5-6,NA,TRBJ2-7,TRBD1,CASSPTGGIERYF,TGTGCCAGCAGCCCGACAGGGGGAATCGAGCGGTACTTC
TRBV7-9,NA,TRBJ2-1,TRBD2,CASSTWLAGVDEQFF,TGTGCCAGCAGCACCTGGCTAGCGGGAGTTGATGAGCAGTTCTTC
TRBV5-5,NA,TRBJ1-1,NA,CASSLVSGPEAFF,TGTGCCAGCAGCTTGGTCAGTGGGCCTGAAGCTTTCTTT
TRBV10-3,NA,TRBJ1-5,NA,CAISELQGYQPQHF,TGTGCCATCAGTGAGTTACAGGGATATCAGCCCCAGCATTTT
TRBV6-5,NA,TRBJ2-1,NA,CASTKGRGNEQFF,TGTGCCAGCACCAAAGGTAGAGGCAATGAGCAGTTCTTC